Listed below are T cell receptor beta chains from one sample, sequenced in a study of shared clonotypes between healthy human individuals. Only in-frame clones appear in the TCRdb table, and some are missing; sequencing was by immunoSEQ multiplex PCR. The sample lists 1.5 million to 1.9 million clones; roughly 98% were seen once. Sequencing used naive CD4+ T cells sorted from blood. These receptors came from a man aged 25-45 years in good health. The CDR3 runs from the conserved cysteine through the conserved F or W. A D gene is named only where the DNA matches it firmly. Rows give clone size only sometimes, using once, few, many, or a class for an expanded clone.

cdr3_nt | cdr3_aa | d_call | clone_size | j_call | v_call
TGTGCCAGCAGTCACGGACTAGCGGGAATCAATGAGCAGTTCTTC | CASSHGLAGINEQFF | TRBD2 | . | TRBJ2-1 | TRBV27
TGTGCCAGCAGCCAATCTGTCCAGGGTTGGTTCTTC | CASSQSVQGWFF | . | once | TRBJ2-1 | TRBV16
TGCGCCAGCAGCCAAGATCTCGGGGCACGCGGGGAGCTGTTTTTT | CASSQDLGARGELFF | . | . | TRBJ2-2 | TRBV4-1
TGTGCCAGCACCAACAATCAGCCCCAGCATTTT | CASTNNQPQHF | . | . | TRBJ1-5 | TRBV28
TGCGCCAGCAGCTTGGGGACTAGCGGGGCAAATGAGCAGTTCTTC | CASSLGTSGANEQFF | TRBD2 | . | TRBJ2-1 | TRBV5-1
TGTGCCAGCAGTTACGGAAAAGAGACCCAGTACTTC | CASSYGKETQYF | . | . | TRBJ2-5 | TRBV6-5
TGCGCCAGCAGTCGACAGGGACTGAGCGAGCAGTACTTC | CASSRQGLSEQYF | . | . | TRBJ2-7 | TRBV10-1
TGTGCCAGCAATGAGCGGGAGGAAGACCGCTACGAGCAGTACTTC | CASNEREEDRYEQYF | TRBD2 | . | TRBJ2-7 | TRBV2
TGTGCCAGCAGACACGCTAACACCGGGGAGCTGTTTTTT | CASRHANTGELFF | . | . | TRBJ2-2 | TRBV6-1
TGTGCCAGTGCCTGGAGACGGGGGTCCTACAATGAGCAGTTCTTC | CASAWRRGSYNEQFF | . | . | TRBJ2-1 | TRBV19
TGTGCCAGCAGCGTAGCCCCCCGGCGGAGACTAGCGTCCTCAGATACGCAGTATTTT | CASSVAPRRRLASSDTQYF | TRBD2 | . | TRBJ2-3 | TRBV9
TGCGCCAGCAGCGCGGGACAGCCCAGCTCTGGAAACACCATATATTTT | CASSAGQPSSGNTIYF | TRBD1 | . | TRBJ1-3 | TRBV5-1
TGTGCCATCAGTGAGCCTAAACAGGGGTGGCTGTTTTTT | CAISEPKQGWLFF | TRBD1 | . | TRBJ2-2 | TRBV10-3
TGTGCCAGCAGCTTGGGCGACGGCGGGAGAGCGCTCGTGACCCAGTACTTC | CASSLGDGGRALVTQYF | TRBD2 | . | TRBJ2-5 | TRBV5-4
TGTGCCTGGAGTGTATTCTATAGGGGGCCGAACACTGAAGCTTTCTTT | CAWSVFYRGPNTEAFF | TRBD1 | . | TRBJ1-1 | TRBV30
TGCGCCAGCAGCTTGGGAGCTAGCGGTTACAATGAGCAGTTCTTC | CASSLGASGYNEQFF | TRBD2 | . | TRBJ2-1 | TRBV5-1
TGCGCCAGCAGAAGGACATTCACCACTGAAGCTTTCTTT | CASRRTFTTEAFF | . | . | TRBJ1-1 | TRBV5-1
TGTGCCAGCAGTGAAATAGGTTTCACCGGGGAGCTGTTTTTT | CASSEIGFTGELFF | . | . | TRBJ2-2 | TRBV25-1
TGTGCCAGCACCCTCGGGGGGACAGGGATCCTTGGGGAGCTGTTTTTT | CASTLGGTGILGELFF | TRBD1 | . | TRBJ2-2 | TRBV28
TGTGCCAGCAGTACGAAGATGAACACTGAAGCTTTCTTT | CASSTKMNTEAFF | . | . | TRBJ1-1 | TRBV6-1
TGTGCCAGCAGCTTAGATTCGGCCAAAAACATTCAGTACTTC | CASSLDSAKNIQYF | . | . | TRBJ2-4 | TRBV7-8
TGTGCCAGCAGTTTATTGGCCGCCGCTTCAGGAGATACGCAGTATTTT | CASSLLAAASGDTQYF | . | . | TRBJ2-3 | TRBV28
TGTGCCAGCAGCGTAGGGCTGGCCGGGGAGCTGTTTTTT | CASSVGLAGELFF | . | once | TRBJ2-2 | TRBV9